Following are 23 T cell receptor beta chains from one sample sequenced in a study of T cells in localized non-small cell lung cancer (dated by TCRdb to about 2020). Libraries were built with the immunoSEQ multiplex PCR assay. TCRdb limited this immuneACCESS table to in-frame rearrangements with V and J called. A share of clones is missing; checked studies link under half to unresolved V genes, and the rest is unexplained. The table for this sample lists fewer than 95,000 clones; roughly 93% of them were counted only once. The leading ten clones occupy about 4% of the sample. The material was PBMCs, obtained before any cancer treatment. These receptors originate from a woman aged 35 to 70 with stage II squamous cell lung carcinoma.

The V and J genes are TRBV19 and TRBJ1-2; no firm D call. Germline CDR1 is LNHDA and CDR2 is SQIVND (reference sequence). V was pared by 9 bases and J by 4 bases, with 21 bases between. This CDR3 is 15 amino acids long. The CDR3 bases are TGTGCCAGCGGAGAGGAGTCCTCGACCATCTATGGCTACACCTTC. Translation: CASGEESSTIYGYTF.

The rearrangement uses TRBV7-6 and TRBJ1-3; D might be TRBD1 (5 bases). CDR3 size: 18 residues. From germline, CDR1 is SGHVS and CDR2 FNYEAQ. Trimming cost V 5 bases and J 0 bases, with 20 bases left between them. The CDR3 loop reads CASSTTSPGPISGNTIYF. CDR3 nucleotide sequence: TGTGCCAGCAGCACCACCTCTCCGGGACCGATCTCTGGAAACACCATATATTTT. Filled out from reference TRBV7-6 and TRBJ1-3, the complete variable domain reads GAGVSQSPRYKVTKRGQDVALRCDPISGHVSLYWYRQALGQGPEFLTYFNYEAQQDKSGLPNDRFSAERPEGSISTLTIQRTEQRDSAMYRCASSTTSPGPISGNTIYFGEGSWLTVV.

The chain joins TRBV28 to TRBJ2-1; D is unresolved. The germline CDR1 and CDR2 sequences are MDHEN and SYDVKM. The CDR3 is made up of 15 amino acids. V was clipped by 4 bases and J by 1 base, with 11 bases between them. The CDR3 DNA is TGTGCCAGCAGTTCTAGTGATAGGTCCTACAATGAGCAGTTCTTC. Translation gives CASSSSDRSYNEQFF.

The gene calls are TRBV27 and TRBJ1-4, with 10 bases matching TRBD1. The CDR3 has 15 residues. The V segment lost 5 bases and the J segment 5 bases; nucleotides outside the gene matches: 5. CDR1 and CDR2 (germline): MNHEY, SMNVEV (reference sequence). CDR3 DNA: TGTGCCAGCAGTAGCGACAGGGGGCGGAATGAAAAACTGTTTTTT. Protein: CASSSDRGRNEKLFF.

J is TRBJ1-1 and V is TRBV6-1; 7 bases are a match to TRBD1. CDR1 MNHNS and CDR2 SASEGT come from the germline V gene. With 6 bases clipped from V and 3 bases from J, the junction kept 7 bases outside the gene matches. The CDR3 has 14 residues. DNA of the CDR3: TGTGCCAGCAGCACCCAGGGGGTCGACACTGAAGCTTTCTTT. Its translation: CASSTQGVDTEAFF.

The table lists this clone with a few counts. This sequence joins TRBV5-1 and TRBJ1-1, with no clear D. The germline V gene encodes CDR1 SGHRS and CDR2 YFSETQ. This CDR3 has 14 residues. V shed 2 bases and J shed 5 bases, with 13 bases lying between them. The CDR3: CASSLTSKLTEAFF. CDR3 bases: TGCGCCAGCAGCTTAACGTCGAAATTGACTGAAGCTTTCTTT.

This sequence joins TRBV5-1 and TRBJ2-3; TRBD2 might be the D (6 bases). CDR1 is SGHRS, CDR2 YFSETQ, per germline. This CDR3 has 14 residues. Trimming took 2 bases from V and 2 from J, leaving 9 bases between them. CDR3 amino acids: CASSFPSATDTQYF. The CDR3 DNA reads as TGCGCCAGCAGCTTCCCTAGCGCCACAGATACGCAGTATTTT.

This clone was seen only once. V gene TRBV7-9 combines with J gene TRBJ1-6; no clear D. The germline V gene has CDR1 SEHNR and CDR2 FQNEAQ (reference sequence). CDR3 length: 15 amino acids. The V end lost 3 bases, the J end lost 6 bases, and 12 bases lay between the germline ends. CDR3 protein: CASSLGGEVNSPLHF. For the CDR3, the DNA is TGTGCCAGCAGCTTGGGCGGGGAGGTTAATTCACCCCTCCACTTT.

CDR3 sequence reads: CASTGSSGVQPQHF. CDR3 coding DNA: TGTGCCAGCACGGGCTCCAGTGGGGTTCAGCCCCAGCATTTT. The V and J genes are TRBV6-1 and TRBJ1-5; no firm D call. Germline CDR1 reads MNHNS; CDR2 reads SASEGT. V lost 7 bases to trimming and J lost 6 bases, with 16 bases between them. The length of the CDR3 is 14 residues.

The rearrangement joins TRBV28 to TRBJ2-3, with 14 bases that match TRBD2. From germline, CDR1 is MDHEN and CDR2 SYDVKM. V shed 1 base, J shed 6 bases, and the junction held 3 bases outside the gene matches. There are 16 residues in the CDR3. The CDR3 reads CASSLLRTSGRDTQYF. The CDR3 DNA reads TGTGCCAGCAGTTTATTAAGGACTAGCGGGAGGGATACGCAGTATTTT.

The chain employs TRBV11-2 and TRBJ1-1; 9 nucleotides match TRBD1. CDR1 and CDR2 (germline): SGHAT, FQNNGV. V dropped 2 bases and J dropped 6; count of bases not matched to a gene: 7. There are 15 residues in the CDR3. CDR3 bases: TGTGCCAGCAGCTTACAGGACAGGGGCGGCGCTGAAGCTTTCTTT. It specifies CASSLQDRGGAEAFF. Drawing the rest from reference TRBV11-2 and TRBJ1-1, the complete variable domain is EAGVAQSPRYKIIEKRQSVAFWCNPISGHATLYWYQQILGQGPKLLIQFQNNGVVDDSQLPKDRFSAERLKGVDSTLKIQPAKLEDSAVYLCASSLQDRGGAEAFFGQGTRLTVV.

The V call is TRBV6-1, the J call TRBJ2-2, with TRBD1 as a possible D gene (6 bases). There are 14 residues in the CDR3. Trimming left V 0 bases short and J 4 bases short, with 6 bases between. CDR1 and CDR2 (germline): MNHNS, SASEGT. CDR3 residues: CASSEAGGTGELFF. In DNA, the CDR3 is TGTGCCAGCAGTGAAGCAGGGGGCACCGGGGAGCTGTTTTTT.

V gene TRBV5-1 combines with J gene TRBJ1-4, with 9 nucleotides matching TRBD1. The CDR3 sequence is 15 residues long. Germline V gene lookup returns CDR1 SGHRS and CDR2 YFSETQ. V was clipped by 5 bases and J by 3 bases; unmatched bases: 5. As DNA, the CDR3 is TGCGCCAGCAGGAGGGGGACAGGGCCTAATGAAAAACTGTTTTTT. The encoded protein is CASRRGTGPNEKLFF.

V is TRBV28 and J is TRBJ2-5; maybe TRBD1 (5 bases). V was pared by 2 bases and J by 0 bases, with 7 bases between. The germline gives CDR1 MDHEN, CDR2 SYDVKM. The CDR3 loop spans 14 amino acids. CDR3 region: CASSLPGNQETQYF. The DNA for the CDR3 is TGTGCCAGCAGTTTACCAGGGAACCAAGAGACCCAGTACTTC.

CDR3 sequence reads: CASRGGTTEAFF. The CDR3 nucleotides read TGCGCCAGCCGAGGGGGGACCACTGAAGCTTTCTTT. This chain links TRBV10-2 with TRBJ1-1; possible D gene TRBD1, 6 bases. V was cut by 8 bases and J by 4 bases, with 11 bases left in between. CDR3 length: 12 residues. Germline CDR1 WSHSY, CDR2 SAAADI.

CDR3: CASRQGRDTGELFF. The CDR3 DNA reads TGTGCCAGCAGACAGGGGAGAGACACCGGGGAGCTGTTTTTT. V and J are TRBV6-4 and TRBJ2-2, with 7 bases lining up with TRBD1. V was clipped by 6 bases and J by 3 bases; unmatched bases: 4. Germline CDR1 and CDR2: MRHNA and SNTAGT. The CDR3 spans 14 residues.

The chain joins TRBV28 to TRBJ1-2; no reliable D call. In germline, CDR1 is MDHEN, CDR2 SYDVKM. This CDR3 is built from 14 residues. Trimming shortened V by 10 bases and J by 0 bases, and 15 bases separated the two germline ends. The CDR3 DNA sequence: TGTGCCACCGCTGGGCTGATTACTAACTATGGCTACACCTTC. It codes for CATAGLITNYGYTF.

The chain couples TRBV6-1 to TRBJ1-5, with D hard to call. With 4 bases removed from V and 0 bases from J, the gap between germline ends came to 7 bases. This CDR3 is built from 14 residues. In germline, CDR1 is MNHNS, CDR2 SASEGT. CDR3 in amino acids: CASSATASNQPQHF. Written as DNA, the CDR3 is TGTGCCAGCAGTGCGACTGCTAGCAATCAGCCCCAGCATTTT.

The chain is built from TRBV19 and TRBJ2-5, with a weak D call TRBD1 (5 bases). Germline values: CDR1 LNHDA, CDR2 SQIVND (reference sequence). Between the trimmed V and J ends, which lost 3 bases and 3 bases, there was a span of 14 bases. The CDR3 consists of 15 residues. The DNA for the CDR3 is TGTGCCAGTAGTATCGACACTATCAGGGAAGAGACCCAGTACTTC. As protein: CASSIDTIREETQYF.

This clone showed up just once. This rearrangement joins TRBV27 to TRBJ2-7; D is unresolved. Germline lookup yields CDR1 MNHEY and CDR2 SMNVEV (reference sequence). With 6 bases removed from V and 5 bases from J, the gap between germline ends came to 17 bases. CDR3 length equals 14 residues. The CDR3: CASRASVGRDEQYF. CDR3 DNA sequence: TGTGCCAGCAGAGCATCAGTGGGTCGGGACGAGCAGTACTTC.

This rearrangement joins TRBV28 to TRBJ1-2; D ambiguous. Between the trimmed V and J ends, which lost 2 bases and 0 bases, there was a span of 13 bases. This CDR3 is 16 amino acids long. Germline loops: CDR1 MDHEN, CDR2 SYDVKM. The chain's CDR3 is CASSLVHWASNYGYTF. CDR3 DNA: TGTGCCAGCAGTTTAGTTCATTGGGCTTCTAACTATGGCTACACCTTC.

This sequence joins TRBV6-1 and TRBJ1-5; a possible D gene is TRBD1 (6 bases). CDR3 length: 14 amino acids. CDR1 and CDR2 (germline): MNHNS, SASEGT. V was clipped by 10 bases and J by 6 bases, with 19 bases between them. CDR3 nucleotide sequence: TGTGCCACCTCCATAGGACAGTCTTTTCAGCCCCAGCATTTT. It codes for CATSIGQSFQPQHF.

J is TRBJ2-1 and V is TRBV9; 7 nucleotides agree with TRBD2. CDR3 size: 13 residues. Germline lookup yields CDR1 SGDLS and CDR2 YYNGEE. V lost 7 bases and J lost 1; bases outside the gene matches: 2. The DNA of the CDR3 is TGTGCCAGCGGGAGGGAGTCCTACAATGAGCAGTTCTTC. Its protein is CASGRESYNEQFF. Drawing the rest from reference TRBV9 and TRBJ2-1, the complete variable domain is DSGVTQTPKHLITATGQRVTLRCSPRSGDLSVYWYQQSLDQGLQFLIQYYNGEERAKGNILERFSAQQFPDLHSELNLSSLELGDSALYFCASGRESYNEQFFGPGTRLTVL.